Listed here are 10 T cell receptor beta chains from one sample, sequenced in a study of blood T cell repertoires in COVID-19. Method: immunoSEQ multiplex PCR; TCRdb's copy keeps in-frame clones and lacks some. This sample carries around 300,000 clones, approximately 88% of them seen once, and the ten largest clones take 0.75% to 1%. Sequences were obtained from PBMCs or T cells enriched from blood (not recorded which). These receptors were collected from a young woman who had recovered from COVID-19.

CDR3 protein: CASTSGQEAFF. The CDR3, as DNA: TGTGCCAGCACCTCAGGACAGGAAGCTTTCTTT. The V call is TRBV27, the J call TRBJ1-1; possibly TRBD1 for D (6 bases). The length of the CDR3 is 11 residues. Germline CDR1 is MNHEY and CDR2 is SMNVEV (reference sequence). V lost 7 bases and J lost 8, with 11 bases in between.

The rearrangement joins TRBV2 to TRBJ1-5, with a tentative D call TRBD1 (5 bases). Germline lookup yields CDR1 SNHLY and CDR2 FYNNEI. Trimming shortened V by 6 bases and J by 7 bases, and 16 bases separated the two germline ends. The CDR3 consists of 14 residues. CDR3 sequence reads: CASSDQTEGQPQHF. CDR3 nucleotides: TGTGCCAGCAGCGATCAGACAGAAGGGCAGCCCCAGCATTTT.

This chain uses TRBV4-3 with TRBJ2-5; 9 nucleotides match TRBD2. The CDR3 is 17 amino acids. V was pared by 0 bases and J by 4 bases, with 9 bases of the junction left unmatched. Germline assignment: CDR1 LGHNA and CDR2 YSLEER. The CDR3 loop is CASSQDGPSGVGETQYF. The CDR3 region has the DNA TGCGCCAGCAGCCAAGATGGACCTAGCGGGGTGGGAGAGACCCAGTACTTC.

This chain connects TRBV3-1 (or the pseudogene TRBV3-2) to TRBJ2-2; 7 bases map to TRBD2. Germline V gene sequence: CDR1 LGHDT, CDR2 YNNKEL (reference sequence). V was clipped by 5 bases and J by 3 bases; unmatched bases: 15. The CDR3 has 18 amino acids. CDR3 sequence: CASSTLGGAGKYTGELFF. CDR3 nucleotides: TGTGCCAGCAGCACGTTGGGGGGAGCGGGGAAGTACACCGGGGAGCTGTTTTTT.

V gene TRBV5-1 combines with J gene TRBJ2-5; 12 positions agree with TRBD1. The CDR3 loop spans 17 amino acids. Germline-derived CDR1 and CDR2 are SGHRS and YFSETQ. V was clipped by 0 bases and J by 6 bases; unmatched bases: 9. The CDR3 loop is CASSLAMGQGALKTQYF. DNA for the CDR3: TGCGCCAGCAGCTTGGCCATGGGACAGGGGGCTCTGAAGACCCAGTACTTC.

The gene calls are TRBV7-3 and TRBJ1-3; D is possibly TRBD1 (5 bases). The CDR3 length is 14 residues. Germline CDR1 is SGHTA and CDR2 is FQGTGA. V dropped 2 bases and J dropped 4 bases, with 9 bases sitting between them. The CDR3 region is CASSLAGLGNTIYF. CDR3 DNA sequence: TGTGCCAGCAGCTTAGCGGGGCTCGGAAACACCATATATTTT.

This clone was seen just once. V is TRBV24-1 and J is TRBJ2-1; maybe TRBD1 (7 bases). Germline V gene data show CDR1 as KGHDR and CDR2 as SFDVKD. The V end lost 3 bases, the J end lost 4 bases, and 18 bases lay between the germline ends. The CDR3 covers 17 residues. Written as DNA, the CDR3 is TGTGCCACCAGTGATCGCGGGGCCGGGACAGTTTACAATGAGCAGTTCTTC. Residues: CATSDRGAGTVYNEQFF.

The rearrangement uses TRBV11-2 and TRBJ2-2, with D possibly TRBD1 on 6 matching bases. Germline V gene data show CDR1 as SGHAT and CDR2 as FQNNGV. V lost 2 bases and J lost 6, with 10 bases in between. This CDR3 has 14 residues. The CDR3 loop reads CASSLPTGSGELFF. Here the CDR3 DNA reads TGTGCCAGCAGCTTACCAACAGGGTCCGGGGAGCTGTTTTTT.

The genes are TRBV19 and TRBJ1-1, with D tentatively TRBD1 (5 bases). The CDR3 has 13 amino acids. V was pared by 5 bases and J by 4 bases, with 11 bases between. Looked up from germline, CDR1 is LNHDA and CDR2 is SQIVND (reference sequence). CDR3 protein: CASSDGRGTEAFF. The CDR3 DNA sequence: TGTGCCAGTAGTGACGGAAGGGGCACTGAAGCTTTCTTT.

The CDR3 DNA follows: TGTGCCAGCAGTCTCCCGACGGGAAACACCGGGGAGCTGTTTTTT. Protein product: CASSLPTGNTGELFF. The chain employs TRBV21-1 and TRBJ2-2; the DNA was not compared with TRBD2, the D call given in the table. TRBV21-1 is a pseudogene segment. The CDR3 has 15 amino acids.